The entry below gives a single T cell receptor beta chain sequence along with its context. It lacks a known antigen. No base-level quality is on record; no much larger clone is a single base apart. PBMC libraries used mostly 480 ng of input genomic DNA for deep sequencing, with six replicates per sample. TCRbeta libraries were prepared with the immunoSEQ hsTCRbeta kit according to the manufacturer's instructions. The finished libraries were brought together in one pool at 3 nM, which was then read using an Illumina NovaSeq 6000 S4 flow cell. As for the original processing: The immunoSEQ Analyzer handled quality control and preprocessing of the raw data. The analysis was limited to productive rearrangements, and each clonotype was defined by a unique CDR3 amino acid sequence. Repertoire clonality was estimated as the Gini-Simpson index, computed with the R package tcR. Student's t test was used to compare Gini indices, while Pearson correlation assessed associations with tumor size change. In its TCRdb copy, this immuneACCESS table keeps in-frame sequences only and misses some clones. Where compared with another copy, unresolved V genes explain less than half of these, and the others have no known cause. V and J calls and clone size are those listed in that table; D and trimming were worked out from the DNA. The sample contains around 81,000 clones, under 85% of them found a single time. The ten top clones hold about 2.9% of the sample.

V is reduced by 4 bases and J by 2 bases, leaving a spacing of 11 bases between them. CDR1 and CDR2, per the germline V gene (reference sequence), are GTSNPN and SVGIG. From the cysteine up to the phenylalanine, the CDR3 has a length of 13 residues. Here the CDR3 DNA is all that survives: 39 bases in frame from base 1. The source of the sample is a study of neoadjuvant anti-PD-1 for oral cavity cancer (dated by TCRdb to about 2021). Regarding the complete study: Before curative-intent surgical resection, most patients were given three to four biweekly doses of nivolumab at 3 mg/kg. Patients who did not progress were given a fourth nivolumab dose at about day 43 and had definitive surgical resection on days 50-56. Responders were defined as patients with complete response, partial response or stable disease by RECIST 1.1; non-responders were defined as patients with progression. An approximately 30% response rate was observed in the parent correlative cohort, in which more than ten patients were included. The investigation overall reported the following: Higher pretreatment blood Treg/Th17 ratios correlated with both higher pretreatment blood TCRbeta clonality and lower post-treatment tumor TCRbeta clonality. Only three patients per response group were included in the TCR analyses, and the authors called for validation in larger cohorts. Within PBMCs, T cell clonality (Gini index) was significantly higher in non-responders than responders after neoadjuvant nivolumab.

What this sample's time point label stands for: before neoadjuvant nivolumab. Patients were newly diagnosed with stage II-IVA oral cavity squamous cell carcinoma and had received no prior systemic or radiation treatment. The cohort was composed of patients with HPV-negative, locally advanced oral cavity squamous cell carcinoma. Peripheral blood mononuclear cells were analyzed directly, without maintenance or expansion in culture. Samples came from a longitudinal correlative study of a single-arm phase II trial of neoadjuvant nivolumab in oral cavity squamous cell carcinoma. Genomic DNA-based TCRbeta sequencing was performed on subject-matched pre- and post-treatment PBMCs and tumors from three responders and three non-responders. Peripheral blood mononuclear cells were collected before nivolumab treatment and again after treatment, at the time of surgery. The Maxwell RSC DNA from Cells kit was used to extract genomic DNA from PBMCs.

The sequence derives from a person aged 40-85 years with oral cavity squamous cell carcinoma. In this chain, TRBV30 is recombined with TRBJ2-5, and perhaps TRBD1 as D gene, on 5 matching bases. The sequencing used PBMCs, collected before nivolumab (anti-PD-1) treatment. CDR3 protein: CAWKQVLQETQYF. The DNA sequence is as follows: TGTGCCTGGAAACAGGTCTTACAAGAGACCCAGTACTTC.